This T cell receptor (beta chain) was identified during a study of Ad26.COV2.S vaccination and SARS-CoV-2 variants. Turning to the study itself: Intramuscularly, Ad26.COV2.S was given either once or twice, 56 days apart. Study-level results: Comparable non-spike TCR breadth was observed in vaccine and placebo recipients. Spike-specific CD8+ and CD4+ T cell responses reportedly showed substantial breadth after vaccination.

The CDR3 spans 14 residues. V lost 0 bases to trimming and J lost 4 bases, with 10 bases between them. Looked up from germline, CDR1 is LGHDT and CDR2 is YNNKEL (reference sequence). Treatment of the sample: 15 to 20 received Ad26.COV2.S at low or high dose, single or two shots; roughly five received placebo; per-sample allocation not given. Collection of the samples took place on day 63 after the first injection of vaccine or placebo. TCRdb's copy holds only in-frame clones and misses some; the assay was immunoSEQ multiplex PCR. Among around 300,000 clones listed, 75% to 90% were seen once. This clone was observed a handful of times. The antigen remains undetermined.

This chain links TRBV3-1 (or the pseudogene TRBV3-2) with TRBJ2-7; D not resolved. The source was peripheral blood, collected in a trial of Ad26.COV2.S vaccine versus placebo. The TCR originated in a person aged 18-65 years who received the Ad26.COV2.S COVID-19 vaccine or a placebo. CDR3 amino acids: CASSQEGAGYEQYF. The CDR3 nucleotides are TGTGCCAGCAGCCAAGAAGGAGCCGGGTACGAGCAGTACTTC.